One sample yielded the 7 T cell receptor beta chains listed below, sequenced in a study of blood T cell repertoires in COVID-19 (dated by TCRdb to 2020 to 2021). Receptor libraries were prepared by the immunoSEQ multiplex PCR assay. TCRdb's version of the immuneACCESS table is confined to in-frame rearrangements and falls short of the full clone set. An unresolved V gene accounts for under half of the shortfall where checked; the remainder is of unknown origin. The sample contains 200,000 to 250,000 clones, around nine tenths of them found a single time. 1.5% to 2% of the sample is held by the ten biggest clonotypes. Sequencing used peripheral blood. Receptors were obtained from a woman between 55 and 75 years old who had recovered from COVID-19.

This clone was seen only a few times. This sequence joins TRBV24-1 and TRBJ2-5; TRBD1 aligns across 7 bases. The germline CDR1 and CDR2 sequences are KGHDR and SFDVKD. This CDR3 has 16 amino acids. Trimming at V came to 2 bases and at J to 5 bases, leaving 10 bases not matched to a gene. The CDR3 DNA reads as TGTGCCACCAGTGATTGGGGACAGCCGGGGAGCGAGACCCAGTACTTC. Translated, it gives CATSDWGQPGSETQYF.

As to this clone: The junction shows a germline mismatch at one end, possibly a read error. The rearrangement uses TRBV5-5 and TRBJ2-3, with D unclear. The CDR3 is made up of 14 amino acids. Germline-derived CDR1 and CDR2 are SGHKS and YYEKEE (reference sequence). CDR3 loop: CASSFVAEADTQYF. Written as DNA, the CDR3 is TGCGCCAGCAGCTTCGTGGCTGAGGCAGATACGCAGTATTTT.

The chain links TRBV6-6 to TRBJ1-5; a weak D match, TRBD1 (6 bases). V was trimmed by 0 bases and J by 7 bases, leaving 10 bases between them. CDR1 is MNHNY and CDR2 is SVGAGI in the germline V gene (reference sequence). The CDR3 is made up of 14 amino acids. CDR3 coding DNA: TGTGCCAGCAGTTACTCCAAGGGGGACCAGCCCCAGCATTTT. Translation: CASSYSKGDQPQHF.

The CDR3 DNA sequence: TGTGCCAGCAGCCAGGCGGGGGGGCTCTACAATGAGCAGTTCTTC. It encodes CASSQAGGLYNEQFF. V gene TRBV3-1 (or the pseudogene TRBV3-2) combines with J gene TRBJ2-1; 9 bases match TRBD2. CDR3 length: 15 residues. J lost 3 bases, V lost 3 bases, and 3 bases had no gene match. CDR1 and CDR2 (germline): LGHDT, YNNKEL (reference sequence).

The chain is built from TRBV10-3 and TRBJ2-5; D unresolved. The CDR3 has 15 amino acids. V was trimmed by 0 bases and J by 3 bases, leaving 11 bases between them. Germline V gives CDR1 ENHRY, CDR2 SYGVKD. The CDR3 bases are TGTGCCATCAGTGAGTCGGGCCACCAGAAAGAGACCCAGTACTTC. Translation gives CAISESGHQKETQYF.

The CDR3 reads CASSPDFDEQYF. CDR3 DNA: TGCGCCAGCAGCCCTGACTTCGACGAGCAGTACTTC. The V gene is TRBV4-1, the J gene TRBJ2-7; D remains ambiguous. Per germline, CDR1 MGHRA and CDR2 YSYEKL. Trimming took 4 bases from V and 5 from J, leaving 9 bases between them. The CDR3 contains 12 residues.

This clone was detected a few times. The chain recombines TRBV12-3 or TRBV12-4 with TRBJ1-1, with D hard to call. The CDR3 is made up of 13 amino acids. The V and J ends lost 2 bases and 3 bases respectively, with 7 bases between them. CDR3 loop: CASSLSQYTEAFF. The CDR3 DNA follows: TGTGCCAGCAGTTTAAGTCAGTACACTGAAGCTTTCTTT.